These 12 T cell receptor beta chains were all obtained from the same sample, sequenced in a study of identifying expanded T cells in peripheral blood. Assay used: immunoSEQ multiplex PCR; TCRdb lists only in-frame clones, some missing. The repertoire holds 55,000 to 75,000 clones, with around 87% as singletons. Sequencing was carried out using blood. The receptors derive from a person aged 18 to 70 in good health.

The rearrangement uses TRBV7-9 and TRBJ2-7; 8 bases are a match to TRBD2. V gave up 5 bases and J gave up 4 bases; unmatched junction bases: 10. Germline CDR1 reads SEHNR; CDR2 reads FQNEAQ (reference sequence). The CDR3 covers 15 residues. The CDR3 DNA sequence: TGTGCCAGCAGCCCCTGGGAGCGGGAGACTTACGAGCAGTACTTC. Translation gives CASSPWERETYEQYF.

This chain joins TRBV10-3 and TRBJ2-3; 8 nucleotides align to TRBD2. The CDR3 totals 11 residues. V shed 8 bases, J shed 8 bases, and the junction held 3 bases outside the gene matches. Germline V lookup: CDR1 ENHRY, CDR2 SYGVKD. In nucleotides, the CDR3 is TGTGCCATCGACGGGGGGGGTACGCAGTATTTT. The encoded protein is CAIDGGGTQYF.

This clone has more than one count but fewer than ten. The rearrangement uses TRBV5-1 and TRBJ2-7; D may be TRBD1 or TRBD2 (5 bases each). Germline V gene sequence: CDR1 SGHRS, CDR2 YFSETQ. The CDR3 sequence is 12 residues long. V was pared by 0 bases and J by 6 bases, with 7 bases between. CDR3 amino acids: CASSLDGAEQYF. DNA for the CDR3: TGCGCCAGCAGCTTGGACGGGGCCGAGCAGTACTTC.

The gene calls are TRBV19 and TRBJ1-1; D not certain. V lost 0 bases to trimming and J lost 4 bases, with 6 bases between them. Per germline, CDR1 LNHDA and CDR2 SQIVND (reference sequence). This CDR3 comprises 13 residues. For the CDR3, the DNA is TGTGCCAGTAGTATAGAGGACGGCACTGAAGCTTTCTTT. As protein: CASSIEDGTEAFF. The full variable domain, in which reference TRBV19 and TRBJ1-1 provide the parts outside the CDR3, is DGGITQSPKYLFRKEGQNVTLSCEQNLNHDAMYWYRQDPGQGLRLIYYSQIVNDFQKGDIAEGYSVSREKKESFPLTVTSAQKNPTAFYLCASSIEDGTEAFFGQGTRLTVV.

V and J are TRBV6-4 and TRBJ2-3; either TRBD1 or TRBD2 may supply D (7 bases each). V was clipped by 3 bases and J by 8 bases, with 18 bases between them. Germline loops: CDR1 MRHNA, CDR2 SNTAGT. The CDR3 sequence is 15 residues long. Here the CDR3 DNA reads TGTGCCAGCAGTGAGGGAGGGGGCACAGTTGGTACGCAGTATTTT. Translated: CASSEGGGTVGTQYF.

The chain couples TRBV5-5 to TRBJ1-5, with D maybe TRBD1 (6 bases). The CDR3 has 16 residues. Deletions cut 1 base from V and 1 base from J, with 12 bases between. The germline gives CDR1 SGHKS, CDR2 YYEKEE (reference sequence). Here the CDR3 reads CASSLNRATSNQPQHF. CDR3 coding DNA: TGTGCCAGCAGCTTGAACAGGGCCACGAGCAATCAGCCCCAGCATTTT. Supplemented by reference TRBV5-5 and TRBJ1-5, the full variable domain reads DAGVTQSPTHLIKTRGQQVTLRCSPISGHKSVSWYQQVLGQGPQFIFQYYEKEERGRGNFPDRFSARQFPNYSSELNVNALLLGDSALYLCASSLNRATSNQPQHFGDGTRLSIL.

The CDR3 coding sequence is TGTGCCAGCAGCTGGGGACAGGGAAGTGAAGAGACCCAGTACTTC. It yields the protein CASSWGQGSEETQYF. The chain is built from TRBV5-8 and TRBJ2-5; 9 bases map to TRBD1. V lost 3 bases, J lost 3 bases, and 6 bases stayed unmatched. CDR1 and CDR2 from the germline V gene are SGHTS and YDEGEE. The CDR3 extends over 15 amino acids.

This chain uses TRBV5-1 with TRBJ2-2; D ambiguous. The CDR3 has 12 amino acids. Germline-derived CDR1 and CDR2 are SGHRS and YFSETQ. The V end was cut by 4 bases, the J end by 7 bases, with 8 bases between. The CDR3 sequence is CASSPTGGELFF. The CDR3 nucleotides read TGCGCCAGCAGCCCCACTGGCGGGGAGCTGTTTTTT.

In its sample, this clone was seen a few times. This chain joins TRBV6-5 and TRBJ2-1; D may correspond to TRBD1 or TRBD2 (5 bases each). V gave up 8 bases and J gave up 6 bases, with 17 bases separating them. Looked up from germline, CDR1 is MNHEY and CDR2 is SVGAGI. CDR3 length equals 14 residues. CDR3 amino acids: CASRDGARPNEQFF. The CDR3 nucleotides are TGTGCCAGCCGGGATGGGGCTAGACCCAATGAGCAGTTCTTC.

CDR3 sequence reads: CASSERGQAPYNEKLFF. Here the CDR3 DNA reads TGTGCCAGCAGTGAACGGGGGCAGGCCCCTTATAATGAAAAACTGTTTTTT. This rearrangement joins TRBV2 to TRBJ1-4; D is perhaps TRBD1 (6 bases). This CDR3 has 17 amino acids. The ends were cut back, 2 bases at V and 4 bases at J, with 17 bases in the middle. The germline CDR1 and CDR2 sequences are SNHLY and FYNNEI.

This sequence joins TRBV14 and TRBJ2-5, with 8 bases aligning to TRBD1. Germline CDR1 reads SGHDN; CDR2 reads FVKESK. The CDR3 length is 14 residues. The J segment lost 5 bases and the V segment lost 5 bases, leaving 7 bases of the junction unmatched. The CDR3 nucleotides are TGTGCCAGCAGCTCTGGACAGGGTTGGGAGACCCAGTACTTC. It is translated as CASSSGQGWETQYF.

V usage is TRBV13 and J usage is TRBJ2-3, with 10 bases identical to TRBD2. Germline CDR1 PRHDT, CDR2 FYEKMQ (reference sequence). The CDR3 runs 14 residues. V shed 2 bases and J 9 bases; nucleotides not matched to a gene: 5. In DNA form, the CDR3 reads TGTGCCAGCAGCTTACTAGCGGGGGACAAGACGCAGTATTTT. Amino acids: CASSLLAGDKTQYF.